These 29 T cell receptor beta chains originate from one sample sequenced in a study of blood T cell repertoires in COVID-19. Sequencing was performed with immunoSEQ multiplex PCR; in TCRdb, only in-frame clones are kept and a portion is missing. The top ten clones hold 6.6% of a sample with approximately 120,000 clones, 84% of them seen once. The sequencing input was peripheral blood. The receptors originated from a woman between 50 and 59 years old with acute or convalescent COVID-19.

The rearrangement uses TRBV24-1 and TRBJ2-7; TRBD2 might be the D (5 bases). Germline values: CDR1 KGHDR, CDR2 SFDVKD. V dropped 4 bases and J dropped 3 bases, with 18 bases sitting between them. CDR3 length: 16 residues. CDR3 protein: CATSDTRARPFYEQYF. CDR3 nucleotides: TGTGCCACCAGTGACACTAGGGCCCGACCGTTCTACGAGCAGTACTTC.

The rearrangement joins TRBV5-5 to TRBJ1-2, with TRBD1 as a possible D gene (6 bases). This CDR3 is built from 15 residues. The ends were cut back, 5 bases at V and 4 bases at J, with 18 bases in the middle. Germline V gene lookup returns CDR1 SGHKS and CDR2 YYEKEE (reference sequence). The CDR3 loop is CASRVTLDSSYGYTF. The CDR3 region has the DNA TGTGCCAGCAGGGTAACCTTGGACAGCAGCTATGGCTACACCTTC.

The gene calls are TRBV5-6 and TRBJ1-3; D may be TRBD1 (6 bases). This CDR3 contains 15 residues. Germline-derived CDR1 and CDR2 are SGHDT and YYEEEE. V was pared by 0 bases and J by 7 bases, with 14 bases between. The CDR3 coding sequence is TGTGCCAGCAGCTTGGGACAGGTTAAAGGGAACACCATATATTTT. It encodes CASSLGQVKGNTIYF.

The genes are TRBV4-2 and TRBJ1-2; 10 nucleotides align to TRBD1. CDR1 LGHNA and CDR2 YNFKEQ come from the germline V gene. The CDR3 is 15 residues long. J was trimmed by 6 bases and V by 3 bases; bases with no gene match: 7. The CDR3 sequence is CASSHWDRGRDGYTF. The CDR3 bases are TGTGCCAGCAGCCATTGGGACAGGGGAAGAGATGGCTACACCTTC.

The rearrangement uses TRBV2 and TRBJ2-5; 10 bases match TRBD2. The CDR3 totals 16 residues. The germline V gene has CDR1 SNHLY and CDR2 FYNNEI. V shed 4 bases, J shed 2 bases, and the junction held 7 bases outside the gene matches. CDR3 in DNA: TGTGCCAGCAGTGTAGGAACTAGCGGGGTTCAAGAGACCCAGTACTTC. Amino acid sequence: CASSVGTSGVQETQYF.

The V call is TRBV5-6, the J call TRBJ2-1; 8 bases align to TRBD1. Per germline, CDR1 SGHDT and CDR2 YYEEEE. The CDR3 has 16 residues. Unmatched junction bases numbered 9, after V lost 4 bases and J lost 3 bases. CDR3 in amino acids: CASSLPGTGIYNEQFF. DNA of the CDR3: TGTGCCAGCAGCCTCCCCGGGACAGGAATCTACAATGAGCAGTTCTTC. The full variable domain, completed using reference TRBV5-6 and TRBJ2-1, is DAGVTQSPTHLIKTRGQQVTLRCSPKSGHDTVSWYQQALGQGPQFIFQYYEEEERQRGNFPDRFSGHQFPNYSSELNVNALLLGDSALYLCASSLPGTGIYNEQFFGPGTRLTVL.

This rearrangement joins TRBV20-1 to TRBJ2-7, with D possibly TRBD2 on 5 matching bases. Trimming removed 7 bases from V and 2 bases from J, with 9 bases in between. The CDR3 has 11 amino acids. CDR1 is DFQATT, CDR2 SNEGSKA, per germline (reference sequence). The CDR3 DNA sequence: TGCAGTGTTCAGAGGGCCTACGAGCAGTACTTC. Translating it yields CSVQRAYEQYF.

This clone has only a few counts. The genes are TRBV5-1 and TRBJ1-1; D not resolved. V dropped 3 bases and J dropped 1 base, with 13 bases sitting between them. The CDR3 has 15 residues. CDR1 and CDR2 from the germline V gene are SGHRS and YFSETQ. The CDR3 is CASSSGIVRNTEAFF. The CDR3 coding sequence is TGCGCCAGCAGCTCGGGTATAGTGCGGAACACTGAAGCTTTCTTT.

The V gene is TRBV5-4, the J gene TRBJ2-2, with TRBD2 matching 8 bases. V lost 0 bases to trimming and J lost 5 bases; unmatched junction nucleotides: 3. The germline gives CDR1 SGHNT, CDR2 YYREEE (reference sequence). The CDR3 consists of 15 residues. The CDR3 sequence is CASSLAGGETGELFF. The DNA of the CDR3 is TGTGCCAGCAGCTTGGCGGGAGGGGAAACCGGGGAGCTGTTTTTT.

The V call is TRBV9, the J call TRBJ2-2, with a tentative D call TRBD1 (5 bases). From germline, CDR1 is SGDLS and CDR2 YYNGEE. This CDR3 region has 14 residues. Between the trimmed V and J ends, which lost 3 bases and 1 base, there was a span of 7 bases. This chain's CDR3 is CASSGQLNTGELFF. CDR3 DNA sequence: TGTGCCAGCAGCGGACAGTTGAACACCGGGGAGCTGTTTTTT.

This rearrangement joins TRBV7-6 to TRBJ1-1; 7 nucleotides agree with TRBD1. Germline assignment: CDR1 SGHVS and CDR2 FNYEAQ. The CDR3 covers 15 residues. Germline trimming cut 2 bases from V and 3 bases from J; bases unmatched to any gene: 6. CDR3 nucleotide sequence: TGTGCCAGCAGCTTAACAGGGGATGGGTACACTGAAGCTTTCTTT. This translates into CASSLTGDGYTEAFF.

The gene calls are TRBV9 and TRBJ2-7, with D possibly being TRBD1 (7 bases). The CDR3 has 14 residues. The ends were cut back, 4 bases at V and 4 bases at J, with 15 bases in the middle. Germline assignment: CDR1 SGDLS and CDR2 YYNGEE. CDR3 amino acids: CASSPETGRYEQYF. DNA for the CDR3: TGTGCCAGCAGCCCCGAGACAGGGAGGTACGAGCAGTACTTC.

CDR3 DNA: TGCGCCAGCAGCCCCGCTGGAACTAGCGGGGGAGCCACCGGGGAGCTGTTTTTT. This sequence encodes CASSPAGTSGGATGELFF. The rearrangement joins TRBV5-1 to TRBJ2-2, with 11 bases fitting TRBD2. Losses at the gene ends were 4 bases for V and 4 bases for J; bases not matched to a gene: 12. The germline CDR1 and CDR2 sequences are SGHRS and YFSETQ. The CDR3 totals 18 residues. Full variable domain (outside the CDR3, taken from reference TRBV5-1 and TRBJ2-2): KAGVTQTPRYLIKTRGQQVTLSCSPISGHRSVSWYQQTPGQGLQFLFEYFSETQRNKGNFPGRFSGRQFSNSRSEMNVSTLELGDSALYLCASSPAGTSGGATGELFFGEGSRLTVL.

The gene calls are TRBV5-1 and TRBJ1-2, with 9 positions matching TRBD1. CDR3 size: 13 residues. The germline V gene has CDR1 SGHRS and CDR2 YFSETQ. The trim removed 4 bases at V and 8 bases at J, leaving 6 bases unmatched. The CDR3 sequence is CASSVQGAEGYTF. For the CDR3, the DNA is TGCGCCAGCAGCGTACAGGGGGCGGAAGGCTACACCTTC.

This clone was picked up a small number of times. This chain links TRBV27 with TRBJ1-1; D is possibly TRBD1 (6 bases). CDR1 is MNHEY and CDR2 is SMNVEV in the germline V gene (reference sequence). Trimming pared 4 bases from V and 3 bases from J, leaving 9 bases between. The CDR3 has 13 amino acids. The CDR3: CASSSGHDTEAFF. CDR3 bases: TGTGCCAGCAGTTCGGGACACGACACTGAAGCTTTCTTT.

The chain recombines TRBV3-1 (or the pseudogene TRBV3-2) with TRBJ1-2, with 8 bases aligning to TRBD1. Germline CDR1 is LGHDT and CDR2 is YNNKEL (reference sequence). The CDR3 sequence is 16 residues long. V dropped 1 base and J dropped 5; count of bases not matched to a gene: 9. The CDR3 sequence is CASSQGQGARRYGYTF. CDR3 DNA: TGTGCCAGCAGCCAAGGGCAGGGGGCGCGTAGGTATGGCTACACCTTC.

V is TRBV11-2 and J is TRBJ2-1; 13 bases fit TRBD2. The germline gives CDR1 SGHAT, CDR2 FQNNGV. CDR3 length: 15 amino acids. V was pared by 4 bases and J by 8 bases, with 5 bases of the junction left unmatched. The CDR3: CASSYTSGGAYEQFF. CDR3 in DNA: TGTGCCAGCAGCTATACTAGCGGGGGGGCATATGAGCAGTTCTTC.

V usage is TRBV2 and J usage is TRBJ1-1; D gene uncertain. Germline CDR1 reads SNHLY; CDR2 reads FYNNEI. Trimming removed 4 bases from V and 3 bases from J, with 6 bases in between. The CDR3 contains 12 residues. CDR3 sequence: CASSGTDTEAFF. The CDR3 DNA sequence: TGTGCCAGCAGTGGAACAGACACTGAAGCTTTCTTT.

Written as DNA, the CDR3 is TGTGCCAGCACCCGGGACACCGGCAATCAGCCCCAGCATTTT. Encoded protein: CASTRDTGNQPQHF. This chain uses TRBV6-6 with TRBJ1-5; the D gene is possibly TRBD1 (6 bases). Germline loops: CDR1 MNHNY, CDR2 SVGAGI (reference sequence). This CDR3 is built from 14 residues. V lost 7 bases, J lost 2 bases, and 12 bases lay in between.

The chain joins TRBV2 to TRBJ1-5; TRBD1 is a possible D gene (6 bases). This CDR3 has 15 amino acids. CDR1 and CDR2 from the germline V gene are SNHLY and FYNNEI. Trimming took off 8 bases at V and 4 bases at J, with 18 bases between the two ends. CDR3 loop: CASSDRRLPNQPQHF. The DNA for the CDR3 is TGTGCCAGCTCGGACAGAAGACTACCAAATCAGCCCCAGCATTTT.

The chain combines TRBV5-8 with TRBJ1-5; no reliable D call. The CDR3 spans 16 residues. Trimming took off 2 bases at V and 0 bases at J, with 12 bases between the two ends. Germline assignment: CDR1 SGHTS and CDR2 YDEGEE. The CDR3 nucleotides read TGTGCCAGCAGCTTACGGTCGAGCTATAGCAATCAGCCCCAGCATTTT. This sequence encodes CASSLRSSYSNQPQHF.

The V gene is TRBV7-9, the J gene TRBJ1-5; 8 nucleotides match TRBD1. With V trimmed by 6 bases and J by 6 bases, 10 bases remained unmatched. CDR1 is SEHNR, CDR2 FQNEAQ, per germline (reference sequence). CDR3 size: 15 residues. The CDR3 spells CASSAPGTGTQPQHF. CDR3 coding DNA: TGTGCCAGCAGTGCCCCCGGGACAGGTACTCAGCCCCAGCATTTT.

This clone was counted once. CDR3 sequence (DNA): TGTGCCAGCACCAGGACAGGAGCGAACACTGAAGCTTTCTTT. Amino acid sequence: CASTRTGANTEAFF. This rearrangement joins TRBV9 to TRBJ1-1, with 7 positions matching TRBD1. The CDR3 sequence is 14 residues long. In germline, CDR1 is SGDLS, CDR2 YYNGEE. V gave up 6 bases and J gave up 1 base; unmatched junction bases: 6.

This clone came up a few times. The chain carries TRBV2 and TRBJ1-2, with 8 nucleotides matching TRBD1. CDR3 length: 13 residues. The V and J ends lost 5 bases and 5 bases, in that order; junction bases with no gene match: 4. Per germline, CDR1 SNHLY and CDR2 FYNNEI. Here the CDR3 reads CASSTQGAYGYTF. The CDR3 DNA follows: TGTGCCAGCAGTACTCAGGGGGCTTATGGCTACACCTTC.

The chain has TRBV27 and TRBJ2-6, with TRBD1 identical over 8 bases. The CDR3 extends over 15 amino acids. Germline V gene lookup returns CDR1 MNHEY and CDR2 SMNVEV (reference sequence). Trimming cost V 6 bases and J 2 bases; bases outside gene matches: 3. The CDR3 protein is CASRAQGAGANVLTF. DNA of the CDR3: TGTGCCAGCAGAGCACAGGGGGCTGGGGCCAACGTCCTGACTTTC.

The genes are TRBV18 and TRBJ1-4; 7 nucleotides line up with TRBD1. The V gene's germline CDR1 is KGHSH and CDR2 LQKENI. V lost 4 bases to trimming and J lost 4 bases; unmatched junction nucleotides: 9. There are 16 residues in the CDR3. CDR3 sequence reads: CASSLNPGQINEKLFF. As DNA, the CDR3 is TGTGCCAGCTCACTCAATCCGGGACAGATTAATGAAAAACTGTTTTTT. The full variable domain, completed using reference TRBV18 and TRBJ1-4, is NAGVMQNPRHLVRRRGQEARLRCSPMKGHSHVYWYRQLPEEGLKFMVYLQKENIIDESGMPKERFSAEFPKEGPSILRIQQVVRGDSAAYFCASSLNPGQINEKLFFGSGTQLSVL.

This chain connects TRBV5-1 to TRBJ1-5; 7 nucleotides match TRBD1. Germline values: CDR1 SGHRS, CDR2 YFSETQ. The CDR3 has 14 amino acids. V shed 4 bases and J 4 bases; nucleotides not matched to a gene: 5. In DNA form, the CDR3 reads TGCGCCAGCAGCCAGGGGGTTGGAAATCAGCCCCAGCATTTT. Amino acids: CASSQGVGNQPQHF.

The chain carries TRBV7-9 and TRBJ2-4, with TRBD1 as a possible D gene (6 bases). Trimming took 2 bases from V and 2 from J, leaving 10 bases between them. There are 15 residues in the CDR3. Germline CDR1 is SEHNR and CDR2 is FQNEAQ (reference sequence). CDR3 coding DNA: TGTGCCAGCAGCTTATGGGACACCACCAAAAACATTCAGTACTTC. The encoded protein is CASSLWDTTKNIQYF. Full variable domain (outside the CDR3, taken from reference TRBV7-9 and TRBJ2-4): DTGVSQNPRHKITKRGQNVTFRCDPISEHNRLYWYRQTLGQGPEFLTYFQNEAQLEKSRLLSDRFSAERPKGSFSTLEIQRTEQGDSAMYLCASSLWDTTKNIQYFGAGTRLSVL.

The chain has TRBV30 and TRBJ2-4, with a possible D match to TRBD1 (8 bases). The CDR3 contains 16 residues. V shed 3 bases and J shed 8 bases, with 23 bases lying between them. Germline V CDR1 and CDR2: GTSNPN, SVGIG (reference sequence). CDR3 residues: CAWSATGGGIYYIQYF. In DNA form, the CDR3 reads TGTGCCTGGAGCGCAACAGGGGGGGGAATTTATTACATTCAGTACTTC. The full variable domain, completed using reference TRBV30 and TRBJ2-4, is SQTIHQWPATLVQPVGSPLSLECTVEGTSNPNLYWYRQAAGRGLQLLFYSVGIGQISSEVPQNLSASRPQDRQFILSSKKLLLSDSGFYLCAWSATGGGIYYIQYFGAGTRLSVL.